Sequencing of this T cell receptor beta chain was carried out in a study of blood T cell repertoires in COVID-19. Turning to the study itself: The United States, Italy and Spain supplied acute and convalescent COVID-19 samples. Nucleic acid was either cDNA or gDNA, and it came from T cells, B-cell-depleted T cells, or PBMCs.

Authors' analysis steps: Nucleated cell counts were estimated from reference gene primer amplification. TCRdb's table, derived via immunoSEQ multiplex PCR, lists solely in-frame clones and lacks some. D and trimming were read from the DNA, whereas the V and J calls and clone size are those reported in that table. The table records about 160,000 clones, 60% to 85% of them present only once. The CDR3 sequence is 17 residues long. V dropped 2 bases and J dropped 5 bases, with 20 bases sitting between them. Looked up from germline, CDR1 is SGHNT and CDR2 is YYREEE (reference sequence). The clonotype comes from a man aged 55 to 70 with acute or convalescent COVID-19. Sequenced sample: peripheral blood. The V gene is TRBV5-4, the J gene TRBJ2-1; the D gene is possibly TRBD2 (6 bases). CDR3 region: CASSFKVSSAVDNEQFF. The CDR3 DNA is TGTGCCAGCAGCTTCAAAGTTTCTAGCGCAGTAGACAATGAGCAGTTCTTC.